Shown below are 20 T cell receptor beta chains from a single sample sequenced in a study of shared clonotypes between healthy human individuals. Generated by immunoSEQ multiplex PCR, the TCRdb table keeps only in-frame clones and is missing some. The data hold over a million clones, with around 98.5% observed a single time. The specimen was naive CD4+ T cells sorted from blood. Subset noted: CD45RA+ positively selected. The receptors shown here come from a man aged 25-45 years in good health.

The chain links TRBV9 to TRBJ2-1; D ambiguous. Trimming left V 0 bases short and J 0 bases short, with 10 bases between. Germline V gene lookup returns CDR1 SGDLS and CDR2 YYNGEE. This CDR3 spans 16 amino acids. The CDR3 region is CASSVGPRSSYNEQFF. The DNA of the CDR3 is TGTGCCAGCAGCGTAGGCCCGCGGAGCTCCTACAATGAGCAGTTCTTC.

The CDR3 coding sequence is TGCAGCGTTCCGACCTTGGGGGAGACCCAGTACTTC. Translating it yields CSVPTLGETQYF. The chain recombines TRBV29-1 with TRBJ2-5; D uncertain. The germline CDR1 and CDR2 sequences are SQVTM and ANQGSEA. V shed 5 bases and J shed 5 bases, with 12 bases lying between them. The CDR3 loop spans 12 amino acids.

This sequence joins TRBV27 and TRBJ2-2; D may be TRBD1 (5 bases). V was clipped by 9 bases and J by 0 bases, with 17 bases between them. This CDR3 is 16 amino acids long. Germline V gives CDR1 MNHEY, CDR2 SMNVEV (reference sequence). CDR3 sequence: CASNRLGPANTGELFF. The CDR3 coding sequence is TGTGCCAGTAATCGGTTGGGGCCTGCGAACACCGGGGAGCTGTTTTTT.

The chain couples TRBV4-1 to TRBJ2-7; D not certain. Trimming removed 1 base from V and 5 bases from J, with 21 bases in between. The CDR3 is 17 amino acids. CDR1 and CDR2 (germline): MGHRA, YSYEKL. CDR3 amino acids: CASSQGTSHVGYNEQYF. CDR3 DNA sequence: TGCGCCAGCAGCCAAGGGACGTCCCACGTTGGCTACAACGAGCAGTACTTC.

The chain employs TRBV30 and TRBJ1-1; D is perhaps TRBD1 (6 bases). The CDR3 totals 13 residues. V lost 4 bases and J 0 bases, leaving 9 bases between the germline ends. The germline V gene has CDR1 GTSNPN and CDR2 SVGIG (reference sequence). The CDR3 is CAWTGDLNTEAFF. CDR3 bases: TGTGCCTGGACAGGGGACCTGAACACTGAAGCTTTCTTT.

V gene TRBV5-5 combines with J gene TRBJ2-7; TRBD1 matches 8 bases. This CDR3 comprises 15 residues. Germline V gene data show CDR1 as SGHKS and CDR2 as YYEKEE (reference sequence). J was trimmed by 2 bases and V by 3 bases; bases with no gene match: 7. The CDR3 loop reads CASSSDRGWTYEQYF. In nucleotides, the CDR3 is TGTGCCAGCAGCTCTGACAGGGGTTGGACCTACGAGCAGTACTTC.

The chain uses TRBV6-1 and TRBJ2-1; D possibly corresponds to TRBD2 (7 bases). This CDR3 spans 17 amino acids. Trimming pared 4 bases from V and 2 bases from J, leaving 18 bases between. Looked up from germline, CDR1 is MNHNS and CDR2 is SASEGT. The CDR3 region is CASSAGLRGRAYNEQFF. The CDR3 DNA is TGTGCCAGCAGTGCGGGGCTTAGGGGGAGGGCCTACAATGAGCAGTTCTTC.

The chain joins TRBV29-1 to TRBJ2-1, with D hard to call. V was pared by 3 bases and J by 0 bases, with 9 bases between. The germline V gene has CDR1 SQVTM and CDR2 ANQGSEA. CDR3 length: 14 amino acids. The CDR3 loop reads CSVDGENSYNEQFF. DNA of the CDR3: TGCAGCGTTGACGGCGAAAACTCCTACAATGAGCAGTTCTTC.

The V call is TRBV5-1, the J call TRBJ2-5; 11 positions agree with TRBD2. V gave up 1 base and J gave up 4 bases; unmatched junction bases: 6. Germline V lookup: CDR1 SGHRS, CDR2 YFSETQ. The CDR3 totals 16 residues. The CDR3 protein is CASSLFGTSGVETQYF. As DNA, the CDR3 is TGCGCCAGCAGCTTGTTTGGGACTAGCGGCGTAGAGACCCAGTACTTC. Using reference TRBV5-1 and TRBJ2-5 for the parts outside the CDR3, the full variable domain is KAGVTQTPRYLIKTRGQQVTLSCSPISGHRSVSWYQQTPGQGLQFLFEYFSETQRNKGNFPGRFSGRQFSNSRSEMNVSTLELGDSALYLCASSLFGTSGVETQYFGPGTRLLVL.

The chain links TRBV9 to TRBJ2-7, with D perhaps being TRBD1 or TRBD2 (6 bases each). Trimming removed 0 bases from V and 3 bases from J, with 22 bases in between. This CDR3 spans 18 amino acids. Per the germline V gene, CDR1 is SGDLS and CDR2 is YYNGEE. CDR3 sequence (DNA): TGTGCCAGCAGCGTAGGTACAGGGACAAGGGAGGTAGACTACGAGCAGTACTTC. It specifies CASSVGTGTREVDYEQYF.

About this clone itself: The sample holds other DNA sequences that translate to the same CDR3. The chain recombines TRBV9 with TRBJ2-3; no firm D call. V lost 3 bases to trimming and J lost 3 bases, with 5 bases between them. Germline CDR1 and CDR2: SGDLS and YYNGEE. The CDR3 runs to 12 residues. The CDR3, as DNA: TGTGCCAGCAGCGCAAGAACAGATACGCAGTATTTT. It encodes CASSARTDTQYF.

The rearrangement uses TRBV4-3 and TRBJ1-2, with 9 bases fitting TRBD1. This CDR3 is 16 amino acids long. In germline, CDR1 is LGHNA, CDR2 YSLEER. Trimming at V came to 1 base and at J to 4 bases, leaving 7 bases not matched to a gene. CDR3 in amino acids: CASSQAATGGVYGYTF. The CDR3 DNA sequence: TGCGCCAGCAGCCAAGCCGCGACAGGGGGAGTCTATGGCTACACCTTC.

The chain recombines TRBV6-6 with TRBJ2-1; 9 nucleotides match TRBD1. This CDR3 spans 12 amino acids. V shed 7 bases, J shed 9 bases, and the junction held 4 bases outside the gene matches. The germline V gene has CDR1 MNHNY and CDR2 SVGAGI (reference sequence). DNA for the CDR3: TGTGCCAGCATTGGGACAGGGACTGAGCAGTTCTTC. Encoded protein: CASIGTGTEQFF.

With respect to this clone: Other nucleotide sequences in the sample specify the same CDR3. DNA for the CDR3: TGTGCCAGCTCACCACGGCGGGCTACCTACAATGAGCAGTTCTTC. Amino acids: CASSPRRATYNEQFF. The rearrangement uses TRBV18 and TRBJ2-1; tentatively, D is TRBD2 (5 bases). This CDR3 contains 15 residues. V was shortened by 1 base and J by 2 bases, with 9 bases between the two germline ends. Germline CDR1 KGHSH, CDR2 LQKENI.

The chain recombines TRBV4-1 with TRBJ2-3; D is possibly TRBD1 (7 bases). Per germline, CDR1 MGHRA and CDR2 YSYEKL. V was cut by 4 bases and J by 7 bases, with 24 bases left in between. CDR3 length: 17 amino acids. The CDR3, as DNA: TGCGCCAGCAGCCTAGGGGGCGGGACAGCATATTTAAATACGCAGTATTTT. This gives the protein CASSLGGGTAYLNTQYF.

This clone has just one count. The rearrangement uses TRBV28 and TRBJ1-5; TRBD1 is a possible D gene (6 bases). Trimming took 3 bases from V and 7 from J, leaving 13 bases between them. The length of the CDR3 is 14 residues. Germline loops: CDR1 MDHEN, CDR2 SYDVKM. The CDR3 DNA follows: TGTGCCAGCAGTTTCCCAGGGGCACCCCAGCCCCAGCATTTT. This sequence encodes CASSFPGAPQPQHF.

Comment on this clone: This CDR3 is also generated by other DNA sequences in the sample. V gene TRBV5-1 combines with J gene TRBJ2-7, with D perhaps TRBD2 (5 bases). Germline assignment: CDR1 SGHRS and CDR2 YFSETQ. With 0 bases removed from V and 0 bases from J, the gap between germline ends came to 10 bases. The CDR3 is made up of 15 amino acids. CDR3 region: CASSLVRGSSYEQYF. The DNA of the CDR3 is TGCGCCAGCAGCTTGGTTCGTGGGAGCTCCTACGAGCAGTACTTC.

On this clone itself: The same CDR3 can be traced to other DNA sequences in this sample. J is TRBJ2-5 and V is TRBV18; D may be TRBD2 (6 bases). Trimming took 3 bases from V and 5 from J, leaving 10 bases between them. The CDR3 is 13 residues long. Looked up from germline, CDR1 is KGHSH and CDR2 is LQKENI. The CDR3 is CASSPLREETQYF. CDR3 sequence (DNA): TGTGCCAGCTCACCTCTCCGGGAGGAGACCCAGTACTTC.

V gene TRBV5-6 combines with J gene TRBJ1-1; 7 bases map to TRBD1. This CDR3 has 15 residues. The V gene's germline CDR1 is SGHDT and CDR2 YYEEEE. J lost 0 bases, V lost 5 bases, and 7 bases had no gene match. CDR3 coding DNA: TGTGCCAGCAGACTACGACAGGGACTGAACACTGAAGCTTTCTTT. Amino acid sequence: CASRLRQGLNTEAFF.

V usage is TRBV19 and J usage is TRBJ1-4; D gene ambiguous. Per germline, CDR1 LNHDA and CDR2 SQIVND (reference sequence). Trimming left V 6 bases short and J 8 bases short, with 16 bases between. The CDR3 is made up of 14 amino acids. CDR3 DNA sequence: TGTGCCAGTAGCCCTATGCAGCCTTCCGAAAAACTGTTTTTT. It specifies CASSPMQPSEKLFF.